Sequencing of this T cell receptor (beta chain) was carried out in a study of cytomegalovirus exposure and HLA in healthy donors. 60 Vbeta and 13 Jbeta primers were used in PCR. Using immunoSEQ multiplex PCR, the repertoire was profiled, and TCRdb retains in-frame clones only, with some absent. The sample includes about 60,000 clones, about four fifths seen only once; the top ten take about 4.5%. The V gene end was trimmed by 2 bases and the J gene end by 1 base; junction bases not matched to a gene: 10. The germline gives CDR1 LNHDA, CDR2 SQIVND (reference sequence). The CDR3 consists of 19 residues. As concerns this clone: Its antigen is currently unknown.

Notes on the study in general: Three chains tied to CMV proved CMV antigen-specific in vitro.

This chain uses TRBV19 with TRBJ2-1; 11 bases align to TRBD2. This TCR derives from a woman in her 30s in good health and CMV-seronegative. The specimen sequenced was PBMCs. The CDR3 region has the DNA TGTGCCAGTAGTATAAGGTCCGGGACTAGCGGCCGATCCTACAATGAGCAGTTCTTC. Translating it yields CASSIRSGTSGRSYNEQFF.